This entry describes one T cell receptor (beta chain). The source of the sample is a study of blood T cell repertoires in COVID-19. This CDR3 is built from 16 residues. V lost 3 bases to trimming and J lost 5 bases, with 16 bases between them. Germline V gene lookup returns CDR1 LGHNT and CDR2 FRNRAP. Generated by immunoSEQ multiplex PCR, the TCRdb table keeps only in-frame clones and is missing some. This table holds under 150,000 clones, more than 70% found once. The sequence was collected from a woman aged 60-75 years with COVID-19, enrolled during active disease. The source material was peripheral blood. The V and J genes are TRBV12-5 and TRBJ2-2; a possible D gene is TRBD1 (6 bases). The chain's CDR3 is CASGFGSGRGTGELFF. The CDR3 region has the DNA TGTGCTAGTGGTTTTGGGAGCGGCAGGGGAACCGGGGAGCTGTTTTTT.